The entry below describes one T cell receptor (beta chain). The entry originates in a study of shared clonotypes between healthy human individuals. As defined, naive CD8 cells were CD45RO-negative and positively selected for CCR7, with terminally differentiated effector memory CD45RA+ cells excluded. TCRdb's table, derived via immunoSEQ multiplex PCR, lists solely in-frame clones and lacks some. The sample records about 2 million clones, about 95% being singletons. The V end lost 2 bases, the J end lost 6 bases, and 11 bases lay between the germline ends. Germline-derived CDR1 and CDR2 are SGDLS and YYNGEE. The CDR3 totals 14 residues.

This sequence joins TRBV9 and TRBJ2-2, with D possibly being TRBD2 (6 bases). What was sequenced was naive CD8+ T cells sorted from blood. This sequence originates from a man in his late teens or twenties in good health. The CDR3 here is CASSVTSSPGELFF. CDR3 bases: TGTGCCAGCAGCGTGACTAGTTCACCCGGGGAGCTGTTTTTT.